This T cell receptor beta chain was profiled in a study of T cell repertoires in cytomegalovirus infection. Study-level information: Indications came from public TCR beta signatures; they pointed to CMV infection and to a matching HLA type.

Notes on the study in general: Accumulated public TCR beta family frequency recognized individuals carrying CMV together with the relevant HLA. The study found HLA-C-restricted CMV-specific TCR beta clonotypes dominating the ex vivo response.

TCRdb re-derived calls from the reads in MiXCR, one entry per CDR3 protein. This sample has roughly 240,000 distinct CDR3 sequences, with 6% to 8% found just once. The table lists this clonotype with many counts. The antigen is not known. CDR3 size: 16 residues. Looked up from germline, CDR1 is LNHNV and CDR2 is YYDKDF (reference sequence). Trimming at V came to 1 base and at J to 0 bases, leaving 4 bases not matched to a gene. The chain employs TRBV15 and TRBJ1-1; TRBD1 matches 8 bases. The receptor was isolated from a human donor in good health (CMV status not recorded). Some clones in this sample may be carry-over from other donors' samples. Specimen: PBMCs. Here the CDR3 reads CATSRGQGIVNTEAFF. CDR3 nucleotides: TGTGCCACCAGCAGAGGACAGGGGATTGTGAACACTGAAGCTTTCTTT.